The 18 T cell receptor beta chains given below trace back to one sample, sequenced in a study of CD8+ T cells in alopecia areata. The treatment here: oral pan-JAK inhibitor, 5-10 mg twice daily. Extracted RNA was reverse transcribed into cDNA, the sequencing template. The data were produced by immunoSEQ multiplex PCR, yet TCRdb's version contains in-frame clones alone and is incomplete. The table has 150,000 or so clones, roughly 65% seen once. Sequencing was performed on CD4+ T cells sorted from blood, taken at week 4, from a patient treated with tofacitinib. All receptors come from a human donor with alopecia areata.

Turning to this clone: One junction end disagrees with the germline gene, perhaps due to a read error. V gene TRBV10-3 combines with J gene TRBJ1-1, with unresolved D. CDR1 is ENHRY and CDR2 is SYGVKD in the germline V gene. This CDR3 has 11 residues. The CDR3 sequence is CTPRKLDEGRF. The CDR3 DNA follows: TGTACCCCCCGTAAATTAGATGAGGGAAGATTT.

This clone was detected ten times or more. The genes are TRBV11-2 and TRBJ2-3; 7 bases align to TRBD2. V was clipped by 6 bases and J by 6 bases; unmatched bases: 9. This CDR3 is 14 amino acids long. Germline V CDR1 and CDR2: SGHAT, FQNNGV. Here the CDR3 DNA reads TGTGCCAGCAGGTCACTAGCGTCGGTCGATACGCAGTATTTT. This sequence encodes CASRSLASVDTQYF.

V gene TRBV5-1 combines with J gene TRBJ2-2; 7 bases match TRBD1. The CDR3 runs 15 residues. CDR1 SGHRS and CDR2 YFSETQ come from the germline V gene. The ends lost 4 bases at V and 3 bases at J; junction bases unmatched: 6. The DNA of the CDR3 is TGCGCCAGCAGCACCACAGGGGTTTACACCGGGGAGCTGTTTTTT. Amino acid sequence: CASSTTGVYTGELFF.

The chain couples TRBV30 to TRBJ1-1, with a tentative D call TRBD1 (5 bases). The V end lost 1 base, the J end lost 0 bases, and 9 bases lay between the germline ends. In germline, CDR1 is GTSNPN, CDR2 SVGIG (reference sequence). This CDR3 comprises 14 residues. Here the CDR3 DNA reads TGTGCCTGGAGTGCGGGACCGATGAACACTGAAGCTTTCTTT. This translates into CAWSAGPMNTEAFF.

The chain combines TRBV29-1 with TRBJ1-1; D ambiguous. V lost 7 bases and J 4 bases, leaving 10 bases between the germline ends. CDR3 length equals 11 residues. Germline V lookup: CDR1 SQVTM, CDR2 ANQGSEA. The DNA for the CDR3 is TGCAGCGCACTTTGGGCCACTGAAGCTTTCTTT. It translates to CSALWATEAFF.

The chain links TRBV5-6 to TRBJ1-2, with D unclear. The CDR3 extends over 11 amino acids. Trimming removed 5 bases from V and 8 bases from J, with 10 bases in between. Germline V gene sequence: CDR1 SGHDT, CDR2 YYEEEE. The CDR3 bases are TGTGCCAGCAGACAGTTGGGAGGCTACACCTTC. Translated: CASRQLGGYTF.

This clone was picked up a small number of times. The V gene is TRBV5-6, the J gene TRBJ1-5, with D possibly being TRBD1 (5 bases). Per the germline V gene, CDR1 is SGHDT and CDR2 is YYEEEE. This CDR3 region has 15 residues. Trimming shortened V by 4 bases and J by 2 bases, and 13 bases separated the two germline ends. The CDR3 sequence: CASSPGPEGNQPQHF. In DNA form, the CDR3 reads TGTGCCAGCAGCCCGGGACCCGAAGGCAATCAGCCCCAGCATTTT.

The chain recombines TRBV30 with TRBJ1-6, with a weak D call TRBD1 (5 bases). CDR1 and CDR2 (germline): GTSNPN, SVGIG (reference sequence). The CDR3 sequence is 13 residues long. V lost 8 bases and J lost 10, with 18 bases in between. The CDR3 DNA is TGTGCCGGTGTTAGGGGCCTGGGATCACCCCTCCACTTT. Amino acid sequence: CAGVRGLGSPLHF. The full variable domain, its missing parts supplied by reference TRBV30 and TRBJ1-6, is SQTIHQWPATLVQPVGSPLSLECTVEGTSNPNLYWYRQAAGRGLQLLFYSVGIGQISSEVPQNLSASRPQDRQFILSSKKLLLSDSGFYLCAGVRGLGSPLHFGNGTRLTVT.

The chain joins TRBV9 to TRBJ1-1; weak D call: TRBD1 (5 bases). The CDR3 spans 16 residues. Trimming took 3 bases from V and 4 from J, leaving 19 bases between them. Germline CDR1 and CDR2: SGDLS and YYNGEE. The DNA of the CDR3 is TGTGCCAGCAGCGCCTTTTCCGGGGCGGCGGGCACTGAAGCTTTCTTT. It encodes CASSAFSGAAGTEAFF.

This clone was detected many times. J is TRBJ2-6 and V is TRBV12-5; no clear D. This CDR3 is built from 14 residues. Germline values: CDR1 LGHNT, CDR2 FRNRAP. The V end was cut by 1 base, the J end by 2 bases, with 3 bases between. CDR3 loop: CASGLGAGANVLTF. CDR3 nucleotides: TGTGCTAGTGGTTTGGGGGCTGGGGCCAACGTCCTGACTTTC.

CDR3 coding DNA: TGCAGCGTGGGAACTAGCGGGGAAAGGCGAGAGACCCAGTACTTC. Translated: CSVGTSGERRETQYF. The chain links TRBV29-1 to TRBJ2-5; the match to TRBD2 covers 10 bases. Germline CDR1 and CDR2: SQVTM and ANQGSEA. CDR3 length: 15 amino acids. Trimming removed 6 bases from V and 4 bases from J; junction bases left unmatched: 11.

Here the CDR3 DNA reads TGTGCCTGGCGGGACACTCATAATTCACCCCTCCACTTT. Translating gives CAWRDTHNSPLHF. The rearrangement joins TRBV30 to TRBJ1-6; the D gene is possibly TRBD1 (6 bases). Trimming removed 5 bases at V and 5 bases at J, with 10 bases between. The CDR3 sequence is 13 residues long. Per the germline V gene, CDR1 is GTSNPN and CDR2 is SVGIG (reference sequence).

V and J are TRBV4-1 and TRBJ1-5; a possible D gene is TRBD1 (5 bases). With 0 bases removed from V and 11 bases from J, the gap between germline ends came to 26 bases. This CDR3 contains 18 residues. Germline V gene lookup returns CDR1 MGHRA and CDR2 YSYEKL. The CDR3 loop is CASSQDGGSGDLDRAQHF. In DNA, the CDR3 is TGCGCCAGCAGCCAAGATGGAGGCTCGGGGGACCTTGATCGGGCCCAGCATTTT.

The table lists this clone with a few counts. This rearrangement joins TRBV7-9 to TRBJ1-1; possibly TRBD1 for D (5 bases). Per the germline V gene, CDR1 is SEHNR and CDR2 is FQNEAQ (reference sequence). With 3 bases removed from V and 1 base from J, the gap between germline ends came to 6 bases. CDR3 size: 13 residues. The DNA for the CDR3 is TGTGCCAGCAGCTTTCAGGGGAACACTGAAGCTTTCTTT. Its translation is CASSFQGNTEAFF.

A note on this clone: This CDR3 is missing its conserved last phenylalanine or tryptophan, likely due to a read error. The DNA is omitted, as the CDR3 cannot be located on it reliably, and the CDR3 follows TCRdb's listing. The genes are TRBV25-1 and TRBJ2-7; TRBD1, the table's D call, was not compared with the DNA. The CDR3 adds up to 14 amino acids, both ends counted. Germline CDR1 MGHDK, CDR2 SYGVNS. The CDR3: CASSDLWEFRGYPS.

This rearrangement joins TRBV30 to TRBJ2-1; D is unclear. The CDR3 loop spans 14 amino acids. In germline, CDR1 is GTSNPN, CDR2 SVGIG (reference sequence). Trimming took off 4 bases at V and 3 bases at J, with 13 bases between the two ends. The DNA of the CDR3 is TGTGCCTGGAAAGTAGGGCAGAACTACAATGAGCAGTTCTTC. Translating it yields CAWKVGQNYNEQFF.

The chain employs TRBV7-9 and TRBJ2-7; tentatively, D is TRBD1 or TRBD2 (5 bases each). Per the germline V gene, CDR1 is SEHNR and CDR2 is FQNEAQ (reference sequence). Trimming left V 5 bases short and J 3 bases short, with 11 bases between. The CDR3 covers 13 residues. The CDR3 coding sequence is TGTGCCAGCAGCCCGAGGGGTGGCTACGAGCAGTACTTC. Its protein is CASSPRGGYEQYF.

The chain is built from TRBV18 and TRBJ1-6, with 8 bases identical to TRBD1. Germline CDR1 is KGHSH and CDR2 is LQKENI. The CDR3 loop spans 14 amino acids. Trimming cost V 2 bases and J 10 bases; bases outside gene matches: 4. The CDR3, as DNA: TGTGCCAGCTCACCAATGACAGGGGACTCACCCCTCCACTTT. It specifies CASSPMTGDSPLHF.